This entry is about one T cell receptor beta chain. The antigen remains unidentified. A second PCR, run for 7 to 11 cycles, used a sample-barcoded 5' primer plus a J-beta primer mix. TCRdb re-called the 5' RACE reads with MiXCR, one entry per CDR3 protein. The data contain hundreds of thousands of distinct CDR3 sequences, about three fifths of them singletons. This entry belongs to a study of blood T cells in healthy people across ages. Notes on the study in general: Significant beta diversity loss was already apparent by age approximately 38, declining roughly linearly.

Germline V gives CDR1 SGHTA, CDR2 FQGNSA. The CDR3 is 17 amino acids. V was clipped by 0 bases and J by 2 bases, with 17 bases between them. This clonotype was obtained from a young man in good health. The V call is TRBV7-2, the J call TRBJ2-7; D may correspond to TRBD1 or TRBD2 (5 bases each). The material sequenced was blood. Here the CDR3 reads CASSLAGGGARTYEQYF. Written as DNA, the CDR3 is TGTGCCAGCAGCTTAGCGGGTGGGGGAGCGAGAACCTACGAGCAGTACTTC. Using reference TRBV7-2 and TRBJ2-7 for the parts outside the CDR3, the full variable domain is GAGVSQSPSNKVTEKGKDVELRCDPISGHTALYWYRQSLGQGLEFLIYFQGNSAPDKSGLPSDRFSAERTGGSVSTLTIQRTQQEDSAVYLCASSLAGGGARTYEQYFGPGTRLTVT.